This passage covers 17 T cell receptor beta chains from one sample sequenced in a study of CD8 T cells in ankylosing spondylitis (dated by TCRdb to about 2017). Library preparation used 5' RACE. The reads were generated on an Illumina HiSeq 2500. TCRdb reprocessing: public reads trimmed at Q25 with fastp, clones called with MiXCR, in-frame beta chains kept. When rows share a CDR3 protein, they turn into one entry using the most common DNA and genes. In all, the sample holds 250,000 or so distinct CDR3 sequences, and over 15% of those were seen once. Less than 35% of the sample lies in the top ten. The sample was blood, either unsorted or a sorted T cell fraction (not recorded which). The receptor set was obtained from a male donor with ankylosing spondylitis or in good health (not recorded which).

CDR3: CSVEGIRDVGYQETQYF. The CDR3, as DNA: TGCAGCGTTGAAGGAATCCGGGACGTCGGGTACCAAGAGACCCAGTACTTC. V gene TRBV29-1 combines with J gene TRBJ2-5; D could derive from TRBD1 or TRBD2 (5 bases each). V was pared by 1 base and J by 0 bases, with 18 bases between. Germline V CDR1 and CDR2: SQVTM, ANQGSEA. The CDR3 length is 17 residues.

This clonotype was observed a few times. The chain couples TRBV12-3 or TRBV12-4 to TRBJ2-7, with D perhaps TRBD1 (6 bases). V was pared by 4 bases and J by 6 bases, with 16 bases between. CDR3 length: 14 residues. CDR3 nucleotides: TGTGCCAGCAGTTCCCCAGGGGCGCGGACCGAGCAGTACTTC. Translating it yields CASSSPGARTEQYF.

This clonotype was seen once. This chain links TRBV29-1 with TRBJ2-3; D perhaps matches TRBD1 (6 bases). The CDR3 consists of 15 residues. The V end was cut by 1 base, the J end by 2 bases, with 13 bases between. The germline V gene has CDR1 SQVTM and CDR2 ANQGSEA. CDR3: CSVEGGTQNTDTQYF. CDR3 DNA: TGCAGCGTTGAAGGGGGGACACAGAACACAGATACGCAGTATTTT.

In this sample, this clonotype turned up a few times. The chain recombines TRBV12-3 or TRBV12-4 with TRBJ2-5, with 12 nucleotides matching TRBD2. This CDR3 is 16 amino acids long. The junction had 6 bases not matched to a gene; V was cut back by 5 bases and J by 2 bases. As DNA, the CDR3 is TGTGCCAGCAGTCCTTACGGACTAGCGGGACAAGAGACCCAGTACTTC. Protein product: CASSPYGLAGQETQYF.

The V and J genes are TRBV5-5 and TRBJ2-5; tentatively, D is TRBD2 (6 bases). This CDR3 is 16 amino acids long. Germline values: CDR1 SGHKS, CDR2 YYEKEE (reference sequence). Trimming removed 2 bases at V and 5 bases at J, with 19 bases between. CDR3 nucleotide sequence: TGTGCCAGCAGCTTTCCAACGGGGCTTGGGACTGAGACCCAGTACTTC. Protein: CASSFPTGLGTETQYF.

This clonotype has more than one count but fewer than ten. The chain employs TRBV7-3 and TRBJ2-1; 8 positions match TRBD1. The CDR3 totals 19 residues. Trimming at V came to 5 bases and at J to 4 bases, leaving 19 bases not matched to a gene. Germline V gene data show CDR1 as SGHTA and CDR2 as FQGTGA. The CDR3 reads CASSHGTGYTPTPYNEQFF. The CDR3 DNA reads as TGTGCCAGCAGCCATGGGACAGGCTACACCCCAACCCCATACAATGAGCAGTTCTTC.

This chain connects TRBV5-4 to TRBJ2-7, with TRBD2 as a possible D gene (6 bases). The CDR3 consists of 14 residues. Germline assignment: CDR1 SGHNT and CDR2 YYREEE (reference sequence). V gave up 2 bases and J gave up 3 bases, with 12 bases separating them. The CDR3 sequence: CASSFWGGHYEQYF. The DNA for the CDR3 is TGTGCCAGCAGCTTTTGGGGAGGCCACTACGAGCAGTACTTC.

The rearrangement joins TRBV29-1 to TRBJ2-1; D perhaps matches TRBD2 (6 bases). V dropped 7 bases and J dropped 6 bases, with 25 bases sitting between them. Germline loops: CDR1 SQVTM, CDR2 ANQGSEA. There are 16 residues in the CDR3. CDR3 in amino acids: CSASAGTWGLANEQFF. For the CDR3, the DNA is TGCAGCGCCTCCGCCGGGACTTGGGGACTCGCCAATGAGCAGTTCTTC.

This clonotype showed up just a few times. The V and J genes are TRBV12-3 or TRBV12-4 and TRBJ2-7; D is perhaps TRBD1 (5 bases). V shed 6 bases and J shed 6 bases, with 15 bases lying between them. CDR3 length: 13 residues. The CDR3 DNA reads TGTGCCAGCAGCCGGCAGGGTGGCGCCGAGCAGTACTTC. This codes for CASSRQGGAEQYF.

The genes are TRBV4-1 and TRBJ2-1, with 8 bases identical to TRBD2. Trimming cost V 2 bases and J 2 bases; bases outside gene matches: 8. This CDR3 has 17 residues. The germline CDR1 and CDR2 sequences are MGHRA and YSYEKL. The CDR3 sequence: CASSQFRTSLAYNEQFF. In DNA form, the CDR3 reads TGCGCCAGCAGCCAATTCCGGACTAGCTTGGCCTACAATGAGCAGTTCTTC.

This chain connects TRBV27 to TRBJ2-2; TRBD1 matches 8 bases. V gave up 6 bases and J gave up 1 base; unmatched junction bases: 10. The CDR3 loop spans 17 amino acids. Looked up from germline, CDR1 is MNHEY and CDR2 is SMNVEV (reference sequence). CDR3 residues: CASSLYFGTGNTGELFF. For the CDR3, the DNA is TGTGCCAGCAGCCTTTATTTTGGGACAGGGAACACCGGGGAGCTGTTTTTT.

The J gene is TRBJ2-1, the V gene TRBV5-6, with D uncertain. This CDR3 contains 13 residues. Trimming took 2 bases from V and 6 from J, leaving 9 bases between them. Germline values: CDR1 SGHDT, CDR2 YYEEEE. The DNA of the CDR3 is TGTGCCAGCAGCTTAATGTCTGGCAATGAGCAGTTCTTC. This encodes CASSLMSGNEQFF.

This chain joins TRBV14 and TRBJ1-1; TRBD1 matches at 7 bases. The CDR3 sequence is 14 residues long. Germline lookup yields CDR1 SGHDN and CDR2 FVKESK. The trim removed 2 bases at V and 8 bases at J, leaving 8 bases unmatched. The CDR3: CASSQIDRVAEAFF. CDR3 DNA sequence: TGTGCCAGCAGCCAAATCGACAGGGTGGCCGAAGCTTTCTTT. Full variable domain (outside the CDR3, taken from reference TRBV14 and TRBJ1-1): EAGVTQFPSHSVIEKGQTVTLRCDPISGHDNLYWYRRVMGKEIKFLLHFVKESKQDESGMPNNRFLAERTGGTYSTLKVQPAELEDSGVYFCASSQIDRVAEAFFGQGTRLTVV.

This clonotype was seen more than once but under ten times. V is TRBV24-1 and J is TRBJ2-7; 13 positions agree with TRBD2. The CDR3 is 15 residues long. The ends lost 6 bases at V and 4 bases at J; junction bases unmatched: 5. Germline assignment: CDR1 KGHDR and CDR2 SFDVKD. The CDR3: CATSQGTSGVYEQYF. For the CDR3, the DNA is TGTGCCACCAGTCAAGGGACTAGCGGGGTTTACGAGCAGTACTTC.

This clonotype has at least ten counts. CDR3 sequence reads: CASRQGRRSMNTEAFF. The CDR3 DNA follows: TGTGCCAGCAGACAGGGGCGGCGGAGCATGAACACTGAAGCTTTCTTT. The chain joins TRBV3-1 to TRBJ1-1; 7 nucleotides line up with TRBD1. CDR1 and CDR2 (germline): LGHDT, YNNKEL (reference sequence). V dropped 6 bases and J dropped 0; count of bases not matched to a gene: 10. The CDR3 spans 16 residues.

This chain links TRBV4-3 with TRBJ2-3; 8 bases are shared with TRBD2. The CDR3 runs 15 residues. V lost 3 bases and J lost 0; bases outside the gene matches: 2. Germline V gene sequence: CDR1 LGHNA, CDR2 YSLEER. The CDR3 loop is CASSQIAGSTDTQYF. The CDR3 bases are TGCGCCAGCAGCCAGATAGCGGGAAGCACAGATACGCAGTATTTT.

Ten or more counts support this clonotype. V gene TRBV11-2 combines with J gene TRBJ2-3; 12 bases align to TRBD2. The CDR3 spans 18 residues. The V gene's germline CDR1 is SGHAT and CDR2 FQNNGV. The V and J ends lost 2 bases and 3 bases, in that order; junction bases with no gene match: 9. The CDR3 sequence is CASSLRLAGDRATDTQYF. The CDR3 DNA sequence: TGTGCCAGCAGCTTACGACTAGCGGGAGATCGGGCTACAGATACGCAGTATTTT.